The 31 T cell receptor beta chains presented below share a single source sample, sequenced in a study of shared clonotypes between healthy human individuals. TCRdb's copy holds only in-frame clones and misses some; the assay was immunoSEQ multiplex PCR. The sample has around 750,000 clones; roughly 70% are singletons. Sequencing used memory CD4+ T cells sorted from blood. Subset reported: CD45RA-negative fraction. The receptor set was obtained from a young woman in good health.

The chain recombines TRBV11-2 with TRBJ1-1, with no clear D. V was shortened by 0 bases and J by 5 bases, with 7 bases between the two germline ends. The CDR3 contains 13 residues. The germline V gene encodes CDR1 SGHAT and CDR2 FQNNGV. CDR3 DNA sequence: TGTGCCAGCAGCTTAGATCTGGCTACTGAAGCTTTCTTT. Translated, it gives CASSLDLATEAFF.

Written as DNA, the CDR3 is TGTGCCAGCAGTGCGATCAGGGGGAAGGAGACCCAGTACTTC. Translated, it gives CASSAIRGKETQYF. The rearrangement links TRBV25-1 to TRBJ2-5, with TRBD1 matching over 7 bases. V shed 4 bases and J 5 bases; nucleotides not matched to a gene: 7. Per the germline V gene, CDR1 is MGHDK and CDR2 is SYGVNS. There are 14 residues in the CDR3.

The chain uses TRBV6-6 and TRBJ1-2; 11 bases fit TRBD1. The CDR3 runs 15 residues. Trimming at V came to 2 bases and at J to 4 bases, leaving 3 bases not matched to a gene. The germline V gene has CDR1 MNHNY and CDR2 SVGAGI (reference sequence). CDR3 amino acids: CASSYGTGGSYGYTF. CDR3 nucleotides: TGTGCCAGCAGTTACGGGACAGGGGGATCCTATGGCTACACCTTC.

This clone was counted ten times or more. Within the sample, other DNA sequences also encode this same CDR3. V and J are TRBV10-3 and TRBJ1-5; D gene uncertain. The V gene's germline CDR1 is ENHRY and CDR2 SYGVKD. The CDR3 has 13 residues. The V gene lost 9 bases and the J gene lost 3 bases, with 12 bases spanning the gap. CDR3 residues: CAISPGHNQPQHF. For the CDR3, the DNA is TGTGCCATAAGTCCGGGTCACAATCAGCCCCAGCATTTT.

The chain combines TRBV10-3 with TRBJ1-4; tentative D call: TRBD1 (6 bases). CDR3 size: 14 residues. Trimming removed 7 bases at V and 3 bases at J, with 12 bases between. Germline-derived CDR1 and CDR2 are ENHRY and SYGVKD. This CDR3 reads CAINGEGANEKLFF. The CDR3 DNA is TGTGCCATCAACGGGGAGGGGGCTAATGAAAAACTGTTTTTT.

The DNA for the CDR3 is TGTGCCAGCATCGGAGGGGGCAGCAAAAACATTCAGTACTTC. Residues: CASIGGGSKNIQYF. V usage is TRBV28 and J usage is TRBJ2-4; tentative D call: TRBD1 (7 bases). The CDR3 is 14 amino acids. Trimming took 7 bases from V and 3 from J, leaving 13 bases between them. CDR1 is MDHEN and CDR2 is SYDVKM in the germline V gene.

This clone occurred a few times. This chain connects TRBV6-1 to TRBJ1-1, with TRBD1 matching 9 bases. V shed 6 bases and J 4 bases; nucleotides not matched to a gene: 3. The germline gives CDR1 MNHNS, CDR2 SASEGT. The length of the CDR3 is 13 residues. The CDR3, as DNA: TGTGCCAGCAGGCCGACAGGGGGCACTGAAGCTTTCTTT. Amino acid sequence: CASRPTGGTEAFF.

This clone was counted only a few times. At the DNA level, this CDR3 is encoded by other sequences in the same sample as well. CDR3 nucleotide sequence: TGCGCCAGCAGCCAAGAACGGGACACTGAAGCTTTCTTT. This sequence encodes CASSQERDTEAFF. This chain connects TRBV4-1 to TRBJ1-1; no clear D gene. The germline gives CDR1 MGHRA, CDR2 YSYEKL. V was clipped by 0 bases and J by 3 bases, with 5 bases between them. This CDR3 is 13 amino acids long.

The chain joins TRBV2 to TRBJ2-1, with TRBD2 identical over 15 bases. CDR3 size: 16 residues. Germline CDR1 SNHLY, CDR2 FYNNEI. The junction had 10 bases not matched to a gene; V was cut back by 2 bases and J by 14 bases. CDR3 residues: CASSEFEGLAGGQEFF. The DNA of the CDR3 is TGTGCCAGCAGTGAATTTGAGGGACTAGCGGGAGGCCAAGAGTTCTTC.

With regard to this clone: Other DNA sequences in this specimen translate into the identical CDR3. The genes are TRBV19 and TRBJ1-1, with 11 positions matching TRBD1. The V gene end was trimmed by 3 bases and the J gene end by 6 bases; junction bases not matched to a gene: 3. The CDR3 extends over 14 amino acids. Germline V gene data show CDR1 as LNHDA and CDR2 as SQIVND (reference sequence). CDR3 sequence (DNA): TGTGCCAGTAGTATCGGACAGGGGGCCGCTGAAGCTTTCTTT. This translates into CASSIGQGAAEAFF.

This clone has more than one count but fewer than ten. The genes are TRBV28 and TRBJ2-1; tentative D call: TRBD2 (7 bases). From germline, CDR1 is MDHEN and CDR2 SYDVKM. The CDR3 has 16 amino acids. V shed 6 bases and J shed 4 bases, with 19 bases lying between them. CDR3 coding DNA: TGTGCCAGCAGGGCTCGGACAGCGGGGATATACAATGAGCAGTTCTTC. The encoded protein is CASRARTAGIYNEQFF.

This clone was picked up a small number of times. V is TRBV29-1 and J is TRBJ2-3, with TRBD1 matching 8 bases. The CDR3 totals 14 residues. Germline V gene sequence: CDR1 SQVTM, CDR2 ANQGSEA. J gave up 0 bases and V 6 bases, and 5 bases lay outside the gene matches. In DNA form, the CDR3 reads TGCAGCGTATGGACAGGGTTTAGCACAGATACGCAGTATTTT. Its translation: CSVWTGFSTDTQYF.

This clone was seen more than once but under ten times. The CDR3 region is CASRGQGQPQHF. The DNA of the CDR3 is TGTGCCAGCAGGGGCCAGGGTCAACCCCAGCATTTT. The chain is built from TRBV6-5 and TRBJ1-5; tentatively, D is TRBD1 (5 bases). This CDR3 comprises 12 residues. The V and J ends lost 6 bases and 10 bases respectively, with 13 bases between them. Germline CDR1 and CDR2: MNHEY and SVGAGI.

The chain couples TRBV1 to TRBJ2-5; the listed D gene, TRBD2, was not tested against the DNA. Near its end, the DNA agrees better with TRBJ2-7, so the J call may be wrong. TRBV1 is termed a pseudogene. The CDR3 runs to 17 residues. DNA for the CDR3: TGCACCAGCAGCCAAGAGTCTTGGACTAGCGGGAGACACGAGCAGTACTTC. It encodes CTSSQESWTSGRHEQYF.

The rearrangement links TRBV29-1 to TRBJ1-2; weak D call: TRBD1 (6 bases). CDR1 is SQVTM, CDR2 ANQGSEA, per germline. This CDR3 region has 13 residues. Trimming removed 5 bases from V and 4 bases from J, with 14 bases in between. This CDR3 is CSVLSTGSYGYTF. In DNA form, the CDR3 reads TGCAGCGTTTTATCGACAGGAAGCTATGGCTACACCTTC.

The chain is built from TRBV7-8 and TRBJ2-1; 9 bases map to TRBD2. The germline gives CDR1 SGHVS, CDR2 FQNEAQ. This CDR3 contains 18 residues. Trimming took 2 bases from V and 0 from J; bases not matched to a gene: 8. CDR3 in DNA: TGTGCCAGCAGCTTACGGGGACTAGCACAGAGCTCCTACAATGAGCAGTTCTTC. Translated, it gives CASSLRGLAQSSYNEQFF.

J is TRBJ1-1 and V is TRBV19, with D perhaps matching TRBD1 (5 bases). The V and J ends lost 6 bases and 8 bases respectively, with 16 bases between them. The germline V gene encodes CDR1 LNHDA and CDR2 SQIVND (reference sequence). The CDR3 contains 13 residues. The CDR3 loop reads CASRGEGSREAFF. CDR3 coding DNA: TGTGCCAGTAGGGGGGAGGGGAGCAGGGAAGCTTTCTTT.

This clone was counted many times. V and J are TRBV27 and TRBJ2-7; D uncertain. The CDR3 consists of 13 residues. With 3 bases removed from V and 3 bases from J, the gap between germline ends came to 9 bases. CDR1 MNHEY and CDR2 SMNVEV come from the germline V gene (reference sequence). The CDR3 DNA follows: TGTGCCAGCAGTTTTCCAGGAAACTACGAGCAGTACTTC. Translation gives CASSFPGNYEQYF.

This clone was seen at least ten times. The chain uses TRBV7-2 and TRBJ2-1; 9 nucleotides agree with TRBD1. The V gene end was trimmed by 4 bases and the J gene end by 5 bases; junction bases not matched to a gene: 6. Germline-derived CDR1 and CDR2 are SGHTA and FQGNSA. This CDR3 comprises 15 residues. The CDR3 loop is CASSSGTGNHNEQFF. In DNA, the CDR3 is TGTGCCAGCAGCTCTGGGACAGGGAACCACAATGAGCAGTTCTTC.

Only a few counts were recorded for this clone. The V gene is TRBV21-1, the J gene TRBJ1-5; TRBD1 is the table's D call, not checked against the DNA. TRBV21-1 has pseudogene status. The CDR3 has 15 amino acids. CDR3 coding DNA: TGTGCCAGCGCCTCCGGGACAGCACCGAATCAGCCCCAGCATTTT. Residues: CASASGTAPNQPQHF.

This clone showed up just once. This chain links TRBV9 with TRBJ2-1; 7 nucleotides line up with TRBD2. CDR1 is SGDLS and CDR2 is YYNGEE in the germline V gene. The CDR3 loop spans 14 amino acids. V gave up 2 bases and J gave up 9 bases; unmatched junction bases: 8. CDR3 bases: TGTGCCAGCAGCGTCAGCGGGGATGTTTTTGAGCAGTTCTTC. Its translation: CASSVSGDVFEQFF.

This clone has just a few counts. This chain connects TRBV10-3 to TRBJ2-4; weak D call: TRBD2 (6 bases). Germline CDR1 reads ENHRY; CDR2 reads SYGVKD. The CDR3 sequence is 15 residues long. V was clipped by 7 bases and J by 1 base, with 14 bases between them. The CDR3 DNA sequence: TGTGCCATCAAAGGAGGGTATGAGGCCAAAAACATTCAGTACTTC. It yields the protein CAIKGGYEAKNIQYF.

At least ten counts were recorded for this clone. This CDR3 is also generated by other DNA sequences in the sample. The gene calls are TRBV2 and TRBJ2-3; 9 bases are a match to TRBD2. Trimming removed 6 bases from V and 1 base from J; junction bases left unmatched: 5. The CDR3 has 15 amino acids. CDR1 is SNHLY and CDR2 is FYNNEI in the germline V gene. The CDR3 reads CASRGLAGRTDTQYF. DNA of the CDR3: TGTGCCAGCAGGGGCCTAGCGGGACGCACAGATACGCAGTATTTT.

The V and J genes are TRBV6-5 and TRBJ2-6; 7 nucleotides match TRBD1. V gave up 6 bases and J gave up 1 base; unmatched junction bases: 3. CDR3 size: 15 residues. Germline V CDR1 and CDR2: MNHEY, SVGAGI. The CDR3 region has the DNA TGTGCCAGCAGCCAGACAGGGTCTGGGGCCAACGTCCTGACTTTC. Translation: CASSQTGSGANVLTF.

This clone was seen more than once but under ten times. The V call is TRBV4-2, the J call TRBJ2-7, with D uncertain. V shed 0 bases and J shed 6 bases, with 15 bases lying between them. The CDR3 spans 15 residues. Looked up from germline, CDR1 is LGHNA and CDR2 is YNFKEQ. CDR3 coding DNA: TGTGCCAGCAGCCAAGATCCAAGGGATTTGGGCGAGCAGTACTTC. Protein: CASSQDPRDLGEQYF.

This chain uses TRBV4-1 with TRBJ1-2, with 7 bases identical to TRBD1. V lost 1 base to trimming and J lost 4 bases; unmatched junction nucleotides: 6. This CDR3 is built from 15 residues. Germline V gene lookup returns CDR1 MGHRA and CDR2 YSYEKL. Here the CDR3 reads CASSQGRDRGYGYTF. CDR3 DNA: TGCGCCAGCAGCCAAGGAAGGGACAGAGGCTATGGCTACACCTTC.

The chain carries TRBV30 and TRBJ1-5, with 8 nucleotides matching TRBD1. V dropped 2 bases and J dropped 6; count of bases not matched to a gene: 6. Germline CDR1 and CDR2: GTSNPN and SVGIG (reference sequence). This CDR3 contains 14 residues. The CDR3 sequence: CAWSYGQGSQPQHF. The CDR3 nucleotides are TGTGCCTGGAGTTATGGACAGGGCAGTCAGCCCCAGCATTTT.

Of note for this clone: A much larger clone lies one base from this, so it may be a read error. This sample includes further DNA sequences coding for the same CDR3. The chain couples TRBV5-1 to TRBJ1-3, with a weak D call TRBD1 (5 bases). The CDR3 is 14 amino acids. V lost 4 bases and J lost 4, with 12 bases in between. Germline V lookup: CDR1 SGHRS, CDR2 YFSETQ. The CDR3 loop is CASSPGTSGNTIYF. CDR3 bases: TGCGCCAGCAGCCCCGGGACCTCCGGAAACACCATATATTTT.

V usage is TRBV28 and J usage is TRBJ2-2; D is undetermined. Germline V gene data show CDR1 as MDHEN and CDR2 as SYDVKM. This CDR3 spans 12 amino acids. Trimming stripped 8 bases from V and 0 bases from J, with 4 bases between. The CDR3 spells CASVANTGELFF. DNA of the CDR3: TGTGCCAGCGTGGCGAACACCGGGGAGCTGTTTTTT.

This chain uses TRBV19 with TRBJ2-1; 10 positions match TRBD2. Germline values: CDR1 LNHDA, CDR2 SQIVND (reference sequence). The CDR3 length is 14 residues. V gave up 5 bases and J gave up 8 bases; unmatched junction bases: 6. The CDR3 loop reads CASSRLAGGYEQFF. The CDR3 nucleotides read TGTGCCAGTAGTCGGTTAGCGGGAGGATATGAGCAGTTCTTC.

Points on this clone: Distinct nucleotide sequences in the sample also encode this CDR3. CDR3 bases: TGCGCCAGCAGCTTACTGACATCCGGCAATGAGCAGTTCTTC. Its protein product is CASSLLTSGNEQFF. The genes are TRBV5-1 and TRBJ2-1, with D unclear. CDR3 length: 14 amino acids. Germline loops: CDR1 SGHRS, CDR2 YFSETQ. V was shortened by 2 bases and J by 6 bases, with 12 bases between the two germline ends.